The source of this T cell receptor beta chain is a study of CD8 T cells in Susac syndrome. The multiple sclerosis controls were treatment-naive patients, and their relapsing-remitting disease was stable or active. Trimming stripped 1 base from V and 6 bases from J, with 14 bases between. Looked up from germline, CDR1 is SGHTA and CDR2 is FQGTGA. The CDR3 runs 15 residues. Random hexamers were used to reverse transcribe an amount of about 0.5 to 1 ug RNA. Amplification of TCR beta CDR3 by immunoSEQ multiplex PCR spanned 54 Vbeta and 13 Jbeta. Via MiXCR, TCRdb re-called the immunoSEQ multiplex PCR reads, giving one row per CDR3 protein. Seen here are fewer than 250,000 distinct CDR3 sequences, about 90% observed once, and the top ten hold around 0.13%.

The source of this sequence is a human donor with multiple sclerosis. The chain uses TRBV7-3 and TRBJ2-3; the D is unclear. The sequencing input was CD8+ T cells from PBMCs. CDR3 in DNA: TGTGCCAGCAGCTTAATCGGTGGGGAATTGGATACGCAGTATTTT. The encoded protein is CASSLIGGELDTQYF.